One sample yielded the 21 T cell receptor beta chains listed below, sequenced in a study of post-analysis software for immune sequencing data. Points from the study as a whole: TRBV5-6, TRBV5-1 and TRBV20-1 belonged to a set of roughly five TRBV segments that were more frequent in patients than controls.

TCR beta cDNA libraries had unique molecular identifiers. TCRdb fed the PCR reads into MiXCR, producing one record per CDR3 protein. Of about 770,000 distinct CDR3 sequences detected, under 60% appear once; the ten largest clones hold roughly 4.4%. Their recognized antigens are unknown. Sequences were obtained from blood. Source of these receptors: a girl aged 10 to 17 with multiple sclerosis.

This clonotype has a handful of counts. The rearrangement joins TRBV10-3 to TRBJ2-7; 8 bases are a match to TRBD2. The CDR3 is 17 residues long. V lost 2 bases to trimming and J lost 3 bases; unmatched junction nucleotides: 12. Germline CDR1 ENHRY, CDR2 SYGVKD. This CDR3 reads CAISEGAAGGVLYEQYF. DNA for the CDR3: TGTGCCATCAGTGAGGGGGCCGCGGGGGGCGTTCTCTACGAGCAGTACTTC.

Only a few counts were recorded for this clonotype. CDR3 bases: TGTGCCAGCAGCTTTCGTGGAGGGGACACAGATACGCAGTATTTT. Its translation: CASSFRGGDTDTQYF. The J gene is TRBJ2-3, the V gene TRBV7-9, with D possibly matching TRBD2 (6 bases). The CDR3 totals 15 residues. Per germline, CDR1 SEHNR and CDR2 FQNEAQ (reference sequence). Trimming took off 3 bases at V and 2 bases at J, with 12 bases between the two ends.

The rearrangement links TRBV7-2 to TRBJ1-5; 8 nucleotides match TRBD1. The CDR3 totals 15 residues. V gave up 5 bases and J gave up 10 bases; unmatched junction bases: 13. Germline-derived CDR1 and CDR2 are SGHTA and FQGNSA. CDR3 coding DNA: TGTGCCAGCAGCAGCCGTGGGACAGGTATGCCACCCCAGCATTTT. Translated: CASSSRGTGMPPQHF.

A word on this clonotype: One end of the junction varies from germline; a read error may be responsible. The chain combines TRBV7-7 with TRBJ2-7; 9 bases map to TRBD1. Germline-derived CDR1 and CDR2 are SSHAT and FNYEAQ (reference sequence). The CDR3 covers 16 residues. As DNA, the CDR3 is TGTGCTAGCAGCTTAACTCAGGGACAGGGAGAAAGCGAGCAGTACTTC. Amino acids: CASSLTQGQGESEQYF.

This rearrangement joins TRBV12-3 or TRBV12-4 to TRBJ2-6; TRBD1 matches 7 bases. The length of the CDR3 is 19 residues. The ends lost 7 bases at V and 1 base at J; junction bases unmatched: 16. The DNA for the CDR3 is TGTGCCAGCAAACACGGAAGGGGGCAGGGAGATTCTGGGGCCAACGTCCTGACTTTC. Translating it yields CASKHGRGQGDSGANVLTF.

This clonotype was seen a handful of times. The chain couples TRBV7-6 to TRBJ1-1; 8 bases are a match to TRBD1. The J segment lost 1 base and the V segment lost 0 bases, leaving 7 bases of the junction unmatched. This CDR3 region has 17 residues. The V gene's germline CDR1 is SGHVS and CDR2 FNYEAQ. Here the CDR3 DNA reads TGTGCCAGCAGCTTAGCCCGGCCAGGGGGCGAGAACACTGAAGCTTTCTTT. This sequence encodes CASSLARPGGENTEAFF.

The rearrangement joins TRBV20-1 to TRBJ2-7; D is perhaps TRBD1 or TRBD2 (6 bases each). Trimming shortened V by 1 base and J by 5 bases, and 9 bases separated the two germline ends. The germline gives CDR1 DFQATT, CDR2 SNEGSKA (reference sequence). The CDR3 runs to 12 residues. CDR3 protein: CSARGGAHEQYF. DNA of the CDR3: TGCAGTGCTAGAGGGGGGGCCCACGAGCAGTACTTC.

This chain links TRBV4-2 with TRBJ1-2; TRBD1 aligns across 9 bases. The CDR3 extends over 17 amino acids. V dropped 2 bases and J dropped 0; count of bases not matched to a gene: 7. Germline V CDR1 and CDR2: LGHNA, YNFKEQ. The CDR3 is CASSQTPGQGANYGYTF. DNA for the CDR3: TGTGCCAGCAGCCAAACGCCGGGACAGGGAGCTAACTATGGCTACACCTTC.

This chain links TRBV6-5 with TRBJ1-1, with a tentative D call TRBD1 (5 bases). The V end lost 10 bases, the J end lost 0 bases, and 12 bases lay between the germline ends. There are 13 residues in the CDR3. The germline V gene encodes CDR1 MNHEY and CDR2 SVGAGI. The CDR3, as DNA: TGTGCCATCGGGGACGGCATGAACACTGAAGCTTTCTTT. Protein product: CAIGDGMNTEAFF.

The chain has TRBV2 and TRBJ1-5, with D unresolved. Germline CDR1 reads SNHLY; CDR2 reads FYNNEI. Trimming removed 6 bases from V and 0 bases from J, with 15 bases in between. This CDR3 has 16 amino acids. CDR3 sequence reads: CASSERQAYSNQPQHF. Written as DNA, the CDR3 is TGTGCCAGCAGCGAAAGGCAGGCGTATAGCAATCAGCCCCAGCATTTT.

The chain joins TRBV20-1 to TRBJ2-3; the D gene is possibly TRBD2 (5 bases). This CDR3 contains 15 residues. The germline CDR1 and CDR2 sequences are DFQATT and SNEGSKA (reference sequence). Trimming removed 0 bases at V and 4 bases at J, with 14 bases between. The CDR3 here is CSARDRPNGADTQYF. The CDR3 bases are TGCAGTGCTAGAGATCGACCCAACGGGGCAGATACGCAGTATTTT.

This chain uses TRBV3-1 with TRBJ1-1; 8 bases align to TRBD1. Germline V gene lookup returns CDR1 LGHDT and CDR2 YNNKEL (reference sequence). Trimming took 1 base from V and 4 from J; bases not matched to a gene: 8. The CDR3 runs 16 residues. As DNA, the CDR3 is TGTGCCAGCAGCCAAGGGACAGGGCGTTTTCTCACTGAAGCTTTCTTT. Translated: CASSQGTGRFLTEAFF.

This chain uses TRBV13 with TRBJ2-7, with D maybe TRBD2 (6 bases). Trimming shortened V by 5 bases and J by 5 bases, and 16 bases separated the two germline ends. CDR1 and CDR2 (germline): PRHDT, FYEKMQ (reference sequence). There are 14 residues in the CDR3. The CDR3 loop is CASSRPAGRNEQYF. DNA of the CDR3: TGTGCCAGCAGCCGACCGGCAGGGAGGAACGAGCAGTACTTC.

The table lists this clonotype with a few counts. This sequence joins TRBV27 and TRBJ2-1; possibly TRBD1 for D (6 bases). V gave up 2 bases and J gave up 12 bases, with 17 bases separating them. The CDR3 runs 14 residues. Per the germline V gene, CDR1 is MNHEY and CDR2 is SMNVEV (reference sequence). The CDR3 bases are TGTGCCAGCAGTTTAGTAGCCCGCCGGGACACGCAGTTCTTC. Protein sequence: CASSLVARRDTQFF.

Here the CDR3 DNA reads TGTGCCATCAACACCGGGACAGGGAGCCGGAATGAGCAGTTCTTC. It specifies CAINTGTGSRNEQFF. The chain joins TRBV10-3 to TRBJ2-1; TRBD1 matches 9 bases. The CDR3 extends over 15 amino acids. The germline V gene has CDR1 ENHRY and CDR2 SYGVKD. V was clipped by 7 bases and J by 7 bases; unmatched bases: 11.

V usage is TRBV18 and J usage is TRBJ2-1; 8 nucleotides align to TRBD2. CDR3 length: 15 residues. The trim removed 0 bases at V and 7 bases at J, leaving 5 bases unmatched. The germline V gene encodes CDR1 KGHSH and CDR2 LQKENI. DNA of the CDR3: TGTGCCAGCTCACCACCGCCCGGGAGGGCGAATGAGCAGTTCTTC. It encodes CASSPPPGRANEQFF.

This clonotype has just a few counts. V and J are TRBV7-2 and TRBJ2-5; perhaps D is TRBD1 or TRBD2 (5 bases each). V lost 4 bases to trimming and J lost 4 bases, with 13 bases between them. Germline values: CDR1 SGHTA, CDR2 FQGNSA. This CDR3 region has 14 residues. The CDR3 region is CASSSGRDGETQYF. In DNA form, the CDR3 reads TGTGCCAGCAGCTCTGGCCGGGACGGAGAGACCCAGTACTTC.

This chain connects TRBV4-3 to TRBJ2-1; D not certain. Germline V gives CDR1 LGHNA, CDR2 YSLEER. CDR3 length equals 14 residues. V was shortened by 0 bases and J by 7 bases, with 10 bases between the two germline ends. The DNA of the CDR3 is TGCGCCAGCAGCCAAGATGCCAGGCGGAATGAGCAGTTCTTC. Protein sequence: CASSQDARRNEQFF.

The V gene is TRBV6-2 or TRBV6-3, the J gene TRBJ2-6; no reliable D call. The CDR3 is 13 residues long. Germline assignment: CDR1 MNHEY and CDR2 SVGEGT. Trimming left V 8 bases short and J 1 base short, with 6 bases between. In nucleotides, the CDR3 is TGTGCCAGCGCCCGATCTGGGGCCAACGTCCTGACTTTC. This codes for CASARSGANVLTF.

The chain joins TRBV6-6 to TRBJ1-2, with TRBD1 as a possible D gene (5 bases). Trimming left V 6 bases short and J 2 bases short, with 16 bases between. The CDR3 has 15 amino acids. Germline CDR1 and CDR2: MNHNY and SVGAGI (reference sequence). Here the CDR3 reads CASSQKGPGNYGYTF. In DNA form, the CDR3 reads TGTGCCAGCAGCCAAAAGGGCCCAGGGAACTATGGCTACACCTTC.

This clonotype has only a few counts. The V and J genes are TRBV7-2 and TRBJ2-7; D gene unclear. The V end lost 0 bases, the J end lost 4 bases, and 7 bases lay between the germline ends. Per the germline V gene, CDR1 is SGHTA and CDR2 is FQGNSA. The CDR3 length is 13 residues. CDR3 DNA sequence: TGTGCCAGCAGCTTAGCGCCCCGATACGAGCAGTACTTC. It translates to CASSLAPRYEQYF.